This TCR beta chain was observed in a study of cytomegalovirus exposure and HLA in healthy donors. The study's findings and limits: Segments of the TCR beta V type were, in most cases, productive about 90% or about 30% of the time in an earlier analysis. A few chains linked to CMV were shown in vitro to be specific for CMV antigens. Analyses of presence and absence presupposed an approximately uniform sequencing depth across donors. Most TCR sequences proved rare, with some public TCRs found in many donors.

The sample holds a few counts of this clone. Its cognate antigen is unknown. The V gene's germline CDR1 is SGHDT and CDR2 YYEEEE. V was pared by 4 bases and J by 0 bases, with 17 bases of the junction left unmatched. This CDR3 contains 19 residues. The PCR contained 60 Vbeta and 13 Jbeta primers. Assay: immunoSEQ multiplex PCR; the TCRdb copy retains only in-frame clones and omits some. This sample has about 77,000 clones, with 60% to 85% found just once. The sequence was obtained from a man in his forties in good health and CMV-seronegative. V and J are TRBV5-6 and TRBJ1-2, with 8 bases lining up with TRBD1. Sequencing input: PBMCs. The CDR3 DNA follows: TGTGCCAGCAGCCACCGCAGGGGGCGAACAAGGGATGCTAACTATGGCTACACCTTC. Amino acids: CASSHRRGRTRDANYGYTF.